The 27 T cell receptor beta chains listed next were all sequenced from one sample in a study of shared clonotypes between healthy human individuals. The table came from immunoSEQ multiplex PCR; TCRdb's copy has only in-frame clones and leaves some out. Here the sample spans over a million clones, around 76% being singletons. The source material was memory CD4+ T cells sorted from blood. The subset was: CD45RA-negative fraction. The receptor set was obtained from a young man in good health.

V usage is TRBV5-6 and J usage is TRBJ2-7; D unresolved. V was clipped by 0 bases and J by 2 bases, with 9 bases between them. The CDR3 totals 14 residues. The germline V gene encodes CDR1 SGHDT and CDR2 YYEEEE. DNA of the CDR3: TGTGCCAGCAGCTTGGGTGACGTCGCCTACGAGCAGTACTTC. Translation gives CASSLGDVAYEQYF.

This clone showed up just a few times. V gene TRBV28 combines with J gene TRBJ2-3; 8 bases agree with TRBD1. Germline V gene sequence: CDR1 MDHEN, CDR2 SYDVKM. The CDR3 has 15 amino acids. V shed 6 bases and J 1 base; nucleotides not matched to a gene: 6. CDR3 amino acids: CASSFTGGGTDTQYF. For the CDR3, the DNA is TGTGCCAGCAGCTTCACAGGGGGAGGCACAGATACGCAGTATTTT.

The count of this clone is one. The chain combines TRBV4-2 with TRBJ2-3, with 8 bases identical to TRBD2. V lost 0 bases to trimming and J lost 5 bases; unmatched junction nucleotides: 16. CDR3 length: 19 amino acids. Per the germline V gene, CDR1 is LGHNA and CDR2 is YNFKEQ. CDR3: CASSQDRGKRGPKGDTQYF. CDR3 DNA sequence: TGTGCCAGCAGCCAAGATCGGGGGAAGCGGGGGCCGAAGGGAGATACGCAGTATTTT.

Concerning this clone itself: A read error may explain this, as a much larger clone is one base away. V is TRBV5-1 and J is TRBJ2-7; 8 bases are a match to TRBD1. CDR1 and CDR2 (germline): SGHRS, YFSETQ. V lost 3 bases to trimming and J lost 2 bases; unmatched junction nucleotides: 1. The CDR3 loop spans 13 amino acids. CDR3 DNA: TGCGCCAGCAGCTCGGACAGGGCCTACGAGCAGTACTTC. Its protein is CASSSDRAYEQYF.

Concerning this clone itself: Other DNA sequences in the same sample also yield this CDR3. The CDR3 sequence is CASSLRTALNEKLFF. CDR3 sequence (DNA): TGTGCCAGCAGCTTGAGGACAGCGCTTAATGAAAAACTGTTTTTT. The rearrangement uses TRBV7-9 and TRBJ1-4; weak D call: TRBD1 (6 bases). The germline V gene encodes CDR1 SEHNR and CDR2 FQNEAQ (reference sequence). The V end was cut by 3 bases, the J end by 4 bases, with 12 bases between. The CDR3 has 15 residues.

The chain combines TRBV7-9 with TRBJ2-3; D is unresolved. The germline V gene encodes CDR1 SEHNR and CDR2 FQNEAQ (reference sequence). Trimming removed 8 bases at V and 1 base at J, with 7 bases between. The CDR3 runs 12 residues. The CDR3 sequence: CASGRGTDTQYF. Here the CDR3 DNA reads TGTGCCAGCGGGCGAGGCACAGATACGCAGTATTTT.

The chain links TRBV5-4 to TRBJ2-1, with TRBD2 as a possible D gene (7 bases). Trimming pared 0 bases from V and 8 bases from J, leaving 12 bases between. Germline CDR1 and CDR2: SGHNT and YYREEE (reference sequence). This CDR3 is built from 14 residues. The CDR3 DNA reads TGTGCCAGCAGCTTGGATTGGGGGGGCGATGAGCAGTTCTTC. Translation gives CASSLDWGGDEQFF.

The V call is TRBV2, the J call TRBJ2-2, with unresolved D. Germline CDR1 is SNHLY and CDR2 is FYNNEI. Between the trimmed V and J ends, which lost 6 bases and 7 bases, there was a span of 6 bases. The CDR3 is 11 residues long. CDR3 sequence: CASRGFGELFF. CDR3 bases: TGTGCCAGCAGGGGCTTCGGGGAGCTGTTTTTT.

This clone was detected a few times. This chain joins TRBV5-1 and TRBJ1-1, with TRBD1 identical over 9 bases. V lost 4 bases, J lost 5 bases, and 6 bases stayed unmatched. The CDR3 loop spans 14 amino acids. CDR1 is SGHRS, CDR2 YFSETQ, per germline. The CDR3 bases are TGCGCCAGCAGCATGGGACAGGGTGAAACTGAAGCTTTCTTT. As protein: CASSMGQGETEAFF.

The CDR3 coding sequence is TGTGCCAGCAGGGGGACTAGCGGGGAGGTCGGTACGCAGTATTTT. This codes for CASRGTSGEVGTQYF. This chain links TRBV28 with TRBJ2-3; 13 bases fit TRBD2. The CDR3 length is 15 residues. CDR1 is MDHEN and CDR2 is SYDVKM in the germline V gene. The V segment lost 6 bases and the J segment 8 bases; nucleotides outside the gene matches: 8.

The chain uses TRBV5-6 and TRBJ2-3; no firm D call. V gave up 4 bases and J gave up 5 bases, with 17 bases separating them. The CDR3 runs to 15 residues. The germline V gene encodes CDR1 SGHDT and CDR2 YYEEEE. DNA of the CDR3: TGTGCCAGCAGCCCTACCAAAGGGATCCGAGATACGCAGTATTTT. It translates to CASSPTKGIRDTQYF.

The chain is built from TRBV15 and TRBJ1-4; D may be TRBD1 (5 bases). Germline V lookup: CDR1 LNHNV, CDR2 YYDKDF (reference sequence). The V end lost 3 bases, the J end lost 0 bases, and 5 bases lay between the germline ends. This CDR3 has 14 residues. The CDR3: CATSRGATNEKLFF. The CDR3 region has the DNA TGTGCCACCAGCAGGGGGGCAACTAATGAAAAACTGTTTTTT. The whole variable domain, remainder taken from reference TRBV15 and TRBJ1-4, is DAMVIQNPRYQVTQFGKPVTLSCSQTLNHNVMYWYQQKSSQAPKLLFHYYDKDFNNEADTPDNFQSRRPNTSFCFLDIRSPGLGDTAMYLCATSRGATNEKLFFGSGTQLSVL.

The chain carries TRBV7-9 and TRBJ2-3, with D hard to call. Trimming stripped 7 bases from V and 6 bases from J, with 11 bases between. The CDR3 spans 12 residues. CDR1 and CDR2 from the germline V gene are SEHNR and FQNEAQ (reference sequence). The DNA of the CDR3 is TGTGCCAGCACCCGAGATTTGGATACGCAGTATTTT. Translation gives CASTRDLDTQYF.

The chain carries TRBV2 and TRBJ1-4; the match to TRBD1 covers 7 bases. J was trimmed by 8 bases and V by 10 bases; bases with no gene match: 19. Germline V CDR1 and CDR2: SNHLY, FYNNEI. The length of the CDR3 is 16 residues. The CDR3 region is CATLRRRGPPYEKLFF. The CDR3 DNA reads as TGTGCCACACTCCGCCGGAGGGGGCCCCCGTACGAAAAACTGTTTTTT.

This sequence joins TRBV10-3 and TRBJ2-7; 10 bases map to TRBD2. With V trimmed by 0 bases and J by 1 base, 3 bases remained unmatched. The germline CDR1 and CDR2 sequences are ENHRY and SYGVKD. This CDR3 comprises 16 residues. The CDR3 bases are TGTGCCATCAGTGAGTCCCAAGCGGGAGGGTCCTACGAGCAGTACTTC. Amino acids: CAISESQAGGSYEQYF.

The V and J genes are TRBV18 and TRBJ2-6; 7 bases are a match to TRBD1. CDR3 length equals 14 residues. Per germline, CDR1 KGHSH and CDR2 LQKENI. V shed 5 bases, J shed 9 bases, and the junction held 7 bases outside the gene matches. For the CDR3, the DNA is TGTGCCAGCTCAGTACACAGGGGAGACAACGTCCTGACTTTC. It codes for CASSVHRGDNVLTF.

In this sample, this clone turned up once. Other DNA sequences of this sample code for an identical CDR3. J is TRBJ2-2 and V is TRBV7-2, with TRBD1 matching over 7 bases. CDR1 SGHTA and CDR2 FQGNSA come from the germline V gene. This CDR3 has 13 amino acids. V lost 5 bases, J lost 4 bases, and 1 base stayed unmatched. CDR3 bases: TGTGCCAGCAGCCCAGGGGGCACCGGGGAGCTGTTTTTT. Protein product: CASSPGGTGELFF.

The rearrangement joins TRBV28 to TRBJ1-2; no clear D gene. CDR3 size: 12 residues. V lost 1 base, J lost 8 bases, and 8 bases lay in between. CDR1 and CDR2 (germline): MDHEN, SYDVKM. In DNA form, the CDR3 reads TGTGCCAGCAGTTTATACATGGAGGGCTACACCTTC. Protein: CASSLYMEGYTF.

This clone was observed once. V gene TRBV5-1 combines with J gene TRBJ1-6; 8 nucleotides align to TRBD1. V lost 0 bases, J lost 8 bases, and 7 bases stayed unmatched. CDR3 length equals 16 residues. Germline V gene data show CDR1 as SGHRS and CDR2 as YFSETQ. The CDR3 loop reads CASSLESQGADSPLHF. Here the CDR3 DNA reads TGCGCCAGCAGCTTGGAGTCGCAGGGGGCCGATTCACCCCTCCACTTT.

V is TRBV6-5 and J is TRBJ1-2; TRBD1 agrees at 10 bases. Trimming took 5 bases from V and 4 from J; bases not matched to a gene: 4. The CDR3 has 14 residues. Germline lookup yields CDR1 MNHEY and CDR2 SVGAGI. DNA of the CDR3: TGTGCCAGCAGTACGGACAGGGGGACCTATGGCTACACCTTC. Translating gives CASSTDRGTYGYTF.

This rearrangement joins TRBV19 to TRBJ2-5; tentative D call: TRBD1 (6 bases). V lost 10 bases and J 5 bases, leaving 17 bases between the germline ends. This CDR3 contains 13 residues. Looked up from germline, CDR1 is LNHDA and CDR2 is SQIVND (reference sequence). CDR3 DNA: TGTGCCACCTCAACAGGGATTAGGGAGACCCAGTACTTC. Translation gives CATSTGIRETQYF.

Of note for this clone: The same CDR3 can be traced to other DNA sequences in this sample. This chain links TRBV5-1 with TRBJ2-5; D not certain. Trimming took off 4 bases at V and 2 bases at J, with 6 bases between the two ends. CDR1 SGHRS and CDR2 YFSETQ come from the germline V gene. The CDR3 loop spans 12 amino acids. The CDR3 loop reads CASSTPQETQYF. CDR3 bases: TGCGCCAGCAGCACACCACAAGAGACCCAGTACTTC. Variable domain in full (rest from reference TRBV5-1 and TRBJ2-5): KAGVTQTPRYLIKTRGQQVTLSCSPISGHRSVSWYQQTPGQGLQFLFEYFSETQRNKGNFPGRFSGRQFSNSRSEMNVSTLELGDSALYLCASSTPQETQYFGPGTRLLVL.

J is TRBJ2-7 and V is TRBV5-1; 8 nucleotides line up with TRBD1. The V segment lost 3 bases and the J segment 7 bases; nucleotides outside the gene matches: 6. CDR1 is SGHRS, CDR2 YFSETQ, per germline. The CDR3 loop spans 13 amino acids. The DNA for the CDR3 is TGCGCCAGCAGCTACTCGGACAGGGAAGAGCAGTACTTC. It codes for CASSYSDREEQYF.

The chain recombines TRBV30 with TRBJ1-4, with D unresolved. The germline V and J ends were trimmed by 3 bases and 4 bases, with 18 bases remaining between them. The CDR3 is 16 residues long. Germline V gene lookup returns CDR1 GTSNPN and CDR2 SVGIG (reference sequence). CDR3 region: CAWSRPGQARNEKLFF. The CDR3 DNA is TGTGCCTGGAGCCGTCCCGGGCAGGCCCGTAATGAAAAACTGTTTTTT.

This chain uses TRBV15 with TRBJ2-1; 12 bases fit TRBD2. The CDR3 contains 19 residues. J was trimmed by 4 bases and V by 4 bases; bases with no gene match: 14. CDR1 and CDR2 from the germline V gene are LNHNV and YYDKDF (reference sequence). CDR3 bases: TGTGCCACCAGCACCCGACTAGCGGGAGTGGGGGGGCTATACAATGAGCAGTTCTTC. Amino acids: CATSTRLAGVGGLYNEQFF. Together with reference TRBV15 and TRBJ2-1, the CDR3 gives the full variable domain: DAMVIQNPRYQVTQFGKPVTLSCSQTLNHNVMYWYQQKSSQAPKLLFHYYDKDFNNEADTPDNFQSRRPNTSFCFLDIRSPGLGDTAMYLCATSTRLAGVGGLYNEQFFGPGTRLTVL.

The genes are TRBV4-3 and TRBJ1-4; TRBD1 matches 8 bases. CDR1 LGHNA and CDR2 YSLEER come from the germline V gene. V shed 0 bases, J shed 4 bases, and the junction held 4 bases outside the gene matches. The CDR3 runs to 16 residues. The CDR3 sequence is CASSQDGQGVNEKLFF. For the CDR3, the DNA is TGCGCCAGCAGCCAAGATGGACAGGGTGTTAATGAAAAACTGTTTTTT.

Notes on this clone: Other DNA sequences from this sample encode an identical CDR3 as well. The chain uses TRBV5-4 and TRBJ2-1, with 14 positions matching TRBD2. The CDR3 spans 15 residues. Trimming cost V 3 bases and J 10 bases; bases outside gene matches: 6. CDR1 is SGHNT and CDR2 is YYREEE in the germline V gene (reference sequence). The CDR3 region is CASSSGLAGGREQFF. For the CDR3, the DNA is TGTGCCAGCAGCTCCGGACTAGCGGGGGGACGCGAGCAGTTCTTC.